This passage covers 32 T cell receptor beta chains from one sample sequenced in a study of tumor and adjacent non-tumor tissue in lung cancer. The library came from three nested PCR rounds adapted from ARM-PCR protocols. TCRdb re-called the multiplex PCR reads with MiXCR, one entry per CDR3 protein. The sample lists fewer than 120,000 distinct CDR3 sequences, over 75% occurring once. The template was RNA from unsorted bulk tissue. The sequencing sample was made of lung tumor tissue. The origin of the receptors is a man between 65 and 85 years old with non-small cell lung cancer.

Comment on this clonotype: One end of the junction fails to match germline, which may point to a read error. The J gene is TRBJ2-3, the V gene TRBV6-1; maybe TRBD2 (5 bases). The CDR3 covers 16 residues. Germline-derived CDR1 and CDR2 are MNHNS and SASEGT. As DNA, the CDR3 is TGTGTCAGCAGTGAAGATGGCACCGGAGGAGCAGGTACCCAGTATTTT. This sequence encodes CVSSEDGTGGAGTQYF.

Turning to this clonotype: A junction boundary mismatches the germline segment, possibly from a read error. The genes are TRBV12-3 or TRBV12-4 and TRBJ2-3; unclear D gene. The CDR3 totals 11 residues. This chain's CDR3 is CVSSLKETQYF. The CDR3 DNA reads as TGTGTCAGCAGTCTCAAAGAAACGCAGTATTTT.

A remark on this clonotype: This could be a read error, since a much larger clone is one nucleotide away. The J gene is TRBJ2-6, the V gene TRBV5-1; D gene uncertain. This CDR3 contains 16 residues. V was trimmed by 0 bases and J by 0 bases, leaving 7 bases between them. CDR1 and CDR2 (germline): SGHRS, YFSETQ. The CDR3 DNA sequence: TGCGCCAGCAGCTTGGTAAACCCCTCTGGGGCCAACGTCCTGACTTTC. This encodes CASSLVNPSGANVLTF.

Concerning this clonotype: At one end the junction does not follow the germline gene, possibly because of a read error. The J gene is TRBJ2-2, the V gene TRBV29-1; TRBD2 is a possible D gene (6 bases). Looked up from germline, CDR1 is SQVTM and CDR2 is ANQGSEA. There are 13 residues in the CDR3. The CDR3 nucleotides are TGCCGCGTCCGCGGGACGAACACAGGGGAGCTGTTTTTT. It translates to CRVRGTNTGELFF.

This clonotype occurred once. An end of the junction does not agree with germline; a read error may underlie this. This rearrangement joins TRBV6-5 to TRBJ1-2; unclear D gene. This CDR3 spans 15 amino acids. The V gene's germline CDR1 is MNHEY and CDR2 SVGAGI. The CDR3 here is CASSTGVVSNYGYSF. Here the CDR3 DNA reads TGTGCCAGCTCGACCGGGGTTGTCTCTAACTATGGCTACAGCTTC.

The chain has TRBV6-1 and TRBJ2-7; D remains ambiguous. The CDR3 contains 13 residues. CDR1 MNHNS and CDR2 SASEGT come from the germline V gene. V lost 6 bases, J lost 4 bases, and 13 bases lay in between. The CDR3: CASSLGESYEQYF. DNA for the CDR3: TGTGCCAGCAGCTTAGGAGAAAGTTACGAGCAGTACTTC.

Comment on this clonotype: Mismatch with germline at one junction end may stem from a read error. V gene TRBV6-1 combines with J gene TRBJ1-5, with 7 bases aligning to TRBD1. The CDR3 runs to 15 residues. Per the germline V gene, CDR1 is MNHNS and CDR2 is SASEGT. CDR3 coding DNA: TGTGCCAGCAGTGAAGAGAGAGGGGGCGTTCAGCCCCATCATTTT. It translates to CASSEERGGVQPHHF.

Worth noting for this clonotype: One end of the junction fails to match germline, which may point to a read error. The chain links TRBV4-1 to TRBJ2-5; 10 positions match TRBD2. Germline-derived CDR1 and CDR2 are MGHRA and YSYEKL. CDR3 size: 16 residues. The CDR3: CASNRLGLAKQETQYF. The CDR3 DNA reads TGTGCCAGCAACCGCTTGGGACTAGCGAAACAAGAGACCCAGTACTTC.

Remarks on this clonotype: Here the CDR3 omits its conserved ending phenylalanine or tryptophan, so a read error is the likely source. The CDR3 region has the DNA TGTGCCAGCAGTGAGTGGAAACAGGCCGCAGATACGCAGTATTTG. Residues: CASSEWKQAADTQYL. The chain employs TRBV10-1 and TRBJ2-3; the D gene is possibly TRBD1 (5 bases). This CDR3 is built from 15 residues. Germline assignment: CDR1 WNHNN and CDR2 SYGVQD (reference sequence).

The rearrangement uses TRBV11-2 and TRBJ2-5; D not resolved. V was cut by 2 bases and J by 6 bases, with 16 bases left in between. The germline V gene encodes CDR1 SGHAT and CDR2 FQNNGV. CDR3 length: 15 residues. The CDR3 spells CASSLSIGTAKTQYF. The CDR3 nucleotides are TGTGCCAGCAGCTTAAGCATCGGTACAGCGAAGACCCAGTACTTC. Supplemented by reference TRBV11-2 and TRBJ2-5, the full variable domain reads EAGVAQSPRYKIIEKRQSVAFWCNPISGHATLYWYQQILGQGPKLLIQFQNNGVVDDSQLPKDRFSAERLKGVDSTLKIQPAKLEDSAVYLCASSLSIGTAKTQYFGPGTRLLVL.

This clonotype was seen more than once but under ten times. The junction departs from the called germline gene at one end, perhaps through a read error. The chain recombines TRBV11-2 with TRBJ2-2; the D is unclear. Germline CDR1 reads SGHAT; CDR2 reads FQNNGV. CDR3 length equals 16 residues. CDR3 protein: CTSSLPRAANTGELFF. As DNA, the CDR3 is TGTACCAGCAGCCTTCCCCGTGCCGCGAACACAGGGGAGCTGTTTTTT.

With respect to this clonotype: It is likely a read error, because the conserved phenylalanine at the end of the CDR3 is missing. The chain links TRBV4-1 to TRBJ2-7; maybe TRBD1 (5 bases). Germline loops: CDR1 MGHRA, CDR2 YSYEKL. Between the trimmed V and J ends, which lost 1 base and 5 bases, there was a span of 15 bases. CDR3 length: 15 amino acids. The CDR3 region is CASSQGFDRVHEQYL. In DNA, the CDR3 is TGCGCCAGCAGCCAAGGGTTTGACAGAGTCCACGAGCAGTACCTC.

With regard to this clonotype: One junction end does not reproduce the germline sequence, and a read error may be involved. The V and J genes are TRBV29-1 and TRBJ2-5, with a weak D call TRBD2 (5 bases). CDR1 and CDR2 (germline): SQVTM, ANQGSEA. The CDR3 totals 12 residues. Here the CDR3 reads CSVEAEGETQYF. The CDR3 coding sequence is TGTAGCGTTGAGGCAGAGGGAGAGACACAGTACTTC. Full variable domain (missing parts from reference TRBV29-1 and TRBJ2-5): SAVISQKPSRDICQRGTSLTIQCQVDSQVTMMFWYRQQPGQSLTLIATANQGSEATYESGFVIDKFPISRPNLTFSTLTVSNMSPEDSSIYLCSVEAEGETQYFGPGTRLLVL.

This clonotype appeared a few times. The conserved closing phenylalanine or tryptophan is absent in this CDR3, likely reflecting a read error. The rearrangement uses TRBV7-3 and TRBJ1-1; 7 nucleotides match TRBD1. The germline CDR1 and CDR2 sequences are SGHTA and FQGTGA. After removal of 4 bases from V and 7 bases from J, the junction contained 6 bases not matched to a gene. The CDR3 has 13 residues. This chain's CDR3 is CASSWDSGHEAFL. CDR3 bases: TGTGCCAGCAGCTGGGACAGCGGACATGAAGCTTTCCTT.

On this clonotype: A junction boundary mismatches the germline segment, possibly from a read error. The V and J genes are TRBV10-3 and TRBJ2-3; 10 bases map to TRBD1. The J call may be in error: the DNA end matches TRBJ1-5 better. Germline V gene sequence: CDR1 ENHRY, CDR2 SYGVKD. The CDR3 runs 14 residues. The CDR3 coding sequence is TGTGACATCAGGAGACAGGGGGCCCCAGATACGCAGCATTTT. Residues: CDIRRQGAPDTQHF.

The V and J genes are TRBV7-8 and TRBJ2-7, with 7 bases identical to TRBD1. Germline V gene lookup returns CDR1 SGHVS and CDR2 FQNEAQ. Trimming at V came to 4 bases and at J to 8 bases, leaving 11 bases not matched to a gene. The CDR3 runs to 14 residues. As DNA, the CDR3 is TGTGCCAGCAGCTCCCGGGACAGTATCCACAAGCAGTACTTC. Translated: CASSSRDSIHKQYF.

As to this clonotype: One junction end disagrees with the germline gene, perhaps due to a read error. V is TRBV13 and J is TRBJ2-7; tentatively, D is TRBD2 (6 bases). There are 13 residues in the CDR3. The germline gives CDR1 PRHDT, CDR2 FYEKMQ (reference sequence). CDR3 loop: CAISSATGDEQYF. The CDR3 bases are TGTGCCATCAGCTCAGCCACGGGGGACGAACAGTACTTC.

About this clonotype itself: Just one base apart from a much larger clone, this may be a read error. The chain recombines TRBV28 with TRBJ1-6; the D gene is possibly TRBD1 (6 bases). Germline V gives CDR1 MDHEN, CDR2 SYDVKM. The CDR3 is made up of 18 amino acids. Trimming cost V 6 bases and J 3 bases, with 21 bases left between them. The CDR3 sequence is CASSSNWDKGDYNSPLHF. The CDR3 region has the DNA TGTGCCAGCAGCTCCAACTGGGACAAGGGGGACTATAATTCACCCCTCCACTTT.

With respect to this clonotype: The junction departs from the called germline gene at one end, perhaps through a read error. The chain couples TRBV20-1 to TRBJ1-4, with 7 nucleotides matching TRBD1. There are 13 residues in the CDR3. The germline V gene has CDR1 DFQATT and CDR2 SNEGSKA (reference sequence). The CDR3 spells CSATKSSGQKLFF. CDR3 in DNA: TGTAGTGCTACAAAATCTTCGGGACAGAAACTGTTTTTT.

The gene calls are TRBV6-6 and TRBJ2-7; maybe TRBD1 (5 bases). Per the germline V gene, CDR1 is MNHNY and CDR2 is SVGAGI (reference sequence). This CDR3 spans 13 amino acids. The chain's CDR3 is CVSSYAREGEQYF. The CDR3 DNA is TGTGTTAGCAGTTACGCCAGGGAAGGCGAGCAGTACTTC.

Turning to this clonotype: Relative to the germline gene, one junction end is altered; a read error may explain this. V and J are TRBV4-1 and TRBJ2-5; unclear D gene. The CDR3 contains 16 residues. Germline loops: CDR1 MGHRA, CDR2 YSYEKL. The CDR3 protein is CASNRLGLANQETQYF. The CDR3 nucleotides are TGTGCCAGCAACCGCTTGGGATTAGCAAATCAAGAGACCCAGTACTTC.

In regard to this clonotype: At one of its ends the junction is not consistent with the germline gene, which may arise from a read error. The J gene is TRBJ2-3, the V gene TRBV4-1, with D unresolved. In germline, CDR1 is MGHRA, CDR2 YSYEKL. This CDR3 comprises 11 residues. Here the CDR3 reads CTSSQEDTQYF. In DNA, the CDR3 is TGCACCAGCAGTCAGGAAGATACGCAGTATTTT.

About this clonotype: This sequence may be a read error, since a much larger clone differs from it by one base. The rearrangement links TRBV11-2 to TRBJ2-5; TRBD1 matches 7 bases. The CDR3 has 15 residues. V gave up 2 bases and J gave up 4 bases; unmatched junction bases: 7. Germline lookup yields CDR1 SGHAT and CDR2 FQNNGV. The CDR3, as DNA: TGTGCCAGCAGCTTACAGGGGGAGCAGCGAGAGACCCAGTACTTC. It is translated as CASSLQGEQRETQYF.

This clonotype was recorded once. The junction departs from the called germline gene at one end, perhaps through a read error. This rearrangement joins TRBV12-3 or TRBV12-4 to TRBJ1-3; 9 bases are shared with TRBD1. The CDR3 sequence is 18 residues long. Here the CDR3 DNA reads TGTGCCAACAGTCATCCCGGGACAGGGATCGGCTCTGGAAACATCATATATTTT. Its protein product is CANSHPGTGIGSGNIIYF.

As concerns this clonotype: Just one base apart from a much larger clone, this may be a read error. The V gene is TRBV29-1, the J gene TRBJ2-2; D remains unclear. Germline V gene lookup returns CDR1 SQVTM and CDR2 ANQGSEA. The CDR3 is made up of 11 amino acids. The CDR3 region has the DNA TGCGGCGAACGCGACGCCGGGGAGCTGTTTTTT. It encodes CGERDAGELFF.

Concerning this clonotype itself: Since no conserved phenylalanine or tryptophan closes the CDR3, a read error is the likely cause. Because the CDR3's place on the DNA is in doubt, the DNA is left out and the CDR3 is given as listed by TCRdb. This sequence joins TRBV12-3 or TRBV12-4 and TRBJ1-6; the table's D call of TRBD1 was not tested on the DNA. The CDR3 numbers 18 amino acids, ends counted. CDR3 residues: CAREKIRRRGDPDSPIHV.

The sample holds one count of this clonotype. Relative to the germline gene, one junction end is altered; a read error may explain this. V and J are TRBV12-3 or TRBV12-4 and TRBJ2-2; tentatively, D is TRBD2 (5 bases). The CDR3 extends over 15 amino acids. CDR3 region: CAGSPQHGNAWELSF. CDR3 nucleotide sequence: TGTGCCGGCAGTCCCCAACATGGGAACGCCTGGGAGCTGTCTTTT.

About this clonotype itself: Its ends do not fully match the called genes, so a read error is possible. This rearrangement joins TRBV12-3 or TRBV12-4 to TRBJ1-2; D is uncertain. The CDR3 extends over 12 amino acids. CDR3 DNA: TGTGTCAGCAGTTATGGGTTCTATGGCTACGCCTTC. This sequence encodes CVSSYGFYGYAF.

On this clonotype itself: The CDR3 does not close with the conserved phenylalanine or tryptophan, likely indicating a read error. The chain combines TRBV7-9 with TRBJ1-1, with TRBD1 identical over 9 bases. Germline V gene sequence: CDR1 SEHNR, CDR2 FQNEAQ (reference sequence). This CDR3 comprises 17 residues. The CDR3 sequence is CASTLERTGALNTEAFY. DNA for the CDR3: TGTGCCAGCACCTTAGAGAGGACAGGGGCCTTGAACACTGAAGCTTTCTAT.

This chain's CDR3 is CASSERARQGSQPQHF. CDR3 coding DNA: TGTGCCAGCAGTGAGAGGGCCCGACAGGGGTCCCAGCCCCAGCATTTT. The chain is built from TRBV6-1 and TRBJ1-5; 8 nucleotides line up with TRBD1. With 3 bases clipped from V and 7 bases from J, the junction kept 11 bases outside the gene matches. Germline CDR1 reads MNHNS; CDR2 reads SASEGT. CDR3 length: 16 amino acids.

Regarding this clonotype: This may be a read error: a much more frequent sequence differs by one nucleotide. This chain joins TRBV28 and TRBJ1-5; possibly TRBD1 for D (5 bases). CDR1 is MDHEN, CDR2 SYDVKM, per germline. The CDR3 totals 12 residues. Trimming cost V 8 bases and J 5 bases, with 10 bases left between them. The CDR3 spells CASGDLDQPQHF. DNA for the CDR3: TGTGCCAGCGGGGACTTGGATCAGCCCCAGCATTTT.

The J gene is TRBJ1-1, the V gene TRBV6-1; D uncertain. The CDR3 is 15 residues long. Germline-derived CDR1 and CDR2 are MNHNS and SASEGT. V lost 2 bases and J lost 0, with 10 bases in between. The CDR3 DNA follows: TGTGCCAGCAGTGAAAACAGCCAGATGAACACTGAAGCTTTCTTT. It translates to CASSENSQMNTEAFF.